This passage covers 32 T cell receptor beta chains from one sample sequenced in a study of molecular identifiers for immune sequencing clone quantification. TCRdb called the PCR reads again in MiXCR, with one record for every CDR3 protein. The table records over 550,000 distinct CDR3 sequences, about 25% of them present only once. Sequenced: naive CD8+ T cells from blood, with Jurkat cell RNA spiked in. Subset given: FACS-sorted CD8+CD4-CCR7+CD45RA+ naive T cells. These receptors came from a human donor in good health. Some libraries in this study had Jurkat cell RNA spiked in.

Note on this clonotype: Possible read error: a much larger clone is one base away. This sequence joins TRBV4-1 and TRBJ1-4, with D possibly TRBD1 on 6 matching bases. V shed 4 bases and J shed 7 bases, with 16 bases lying between them. The CDR3 extends over 15 amino acids. The V gene's germline CDR1 is MGHRA and CDR2 YSYEKL. As DNA, the CDR3 is TGCGCCAGCAGCCCACAAAGGGGGGTTCGTGAAAAACTGTTTTTT. Protein product: CASSPQRGVREKLFF.

This clonotype was detected many times. The chain combines TRBV10-3 with TRBJ2-7; perhaps TRBD2 as D (5 bases). There are 14 residues in the CDR3. Trimming shortened V by 0 bases and J by 3 bases, and 9 bases separated the two germline ends. Per germline, CDR1 ENHRY and CDR2 SYGVKD. DNA for the CDR3: TGTGCCATCAGTGAGTCGGAGACTAACTACGAGCAGTACTTC. Its protein product is CAISESETNYEQYF.

This clonotype was picked up a small number of times. The chain recombines TRBV7-9 with TRBJ2-1, with a weak D call TRBD1 (7 bases). Germline lookup yields CDR1 SEHNR and CDR2 FQNEAQ (reference sequence). Between the trimmed V and J ends, which lost 5 bases and 8 bases, there was a span of 10 bases. The CDR3 extends over 12 amino acids. The CDR3 reads CASSPGGHEQFF. CDR3 coding DNA: TGTGCCAGCAGCCCAGGGGGGCATGAGCAGTTCTTC.

Only a few counts were recorded for this clonotype. The genes are TRBV5-6 and TRBJ1-1, with D unresolved. The CDR3 contains 15 residues. V was cut by 4 bases and J by 0 bases, with 13 bases left in between. Germline CDR1 and CDR2: SGHDT and YYEEEE. The chain's CDR3 is CASSPWESLNTEAFF. CDR3 DNA sequence: TGTGCCAGCAGCCCATGGGAGAGCTTGAACACTGAAGCTTTCTTT.

This clonotype was observed a few times. The chain's CDR3 is CASSQDKYHEETQYF. CDR3 DNA: TGTGCCAGCAGCCAAGACAAGTATCACGAGGAGACCCAGTACTTC. The chain carries TRBV14 and TRBJ2-5; D is ambiguous. V lost 0 bases and J lost 5, with 13 bases in between. Germline-derived CDR1 and CDR2 are SGHDN and FVKESK. The CDR3 is 15 residues long.

With respect to this clonotype: A much bigger clone sits one base away, suggesting this may be a read error. Since the CDR3 does not end with the conserved phenylalanine or tryptophan, this likely comes from a read error. This sequence joins TRBV7-6 and TRBJ2-7; D could derive from TRBD1 or TRBD2 (6 bases each). The CDR3 consists of 14 residues. Per germline, CDR1 SGHVS and CDR2 FNYEAQ. V was pared by 5 bases and J by 3 bases, with 14 bases between. The CDR3 here is CASSPPQGGYEQYL. The CDR3 DNA sequence: TGTGCCAGCAGCCCCCCACAGGGAGGCTACGAGCAGTACCTC.

The chain employs TRBV9 and TRBJ2-2, with D maybe TRBD2 (6 bases). CDR3 length: 13 amino acids. Per germline, CDR1 SGDLS and CDR2 YYNGEE. Deletions cut 2 bases from V and 6 bases from J, with 8 bases between. CDR3 sequence (DNA): TGTGCCAGCAGCGTGGGGGAGGCCGGGGAGCTGTTTTTT. Residues: CASSVGEAGELFF.

V is TRBV29-1 and J is TRBJ2-2; D perhaps matches TRBD2 (7 bases). The germline V gene encodes CDR1 SQVTM and CDR2 ANQGSEA. V was clipped by 6 bases and J by 4 bases, with 9 bases between them. The CDR3 length is 12 residues. The CDR3 sequence is CSVGGVTGELFF. As DNA, the CDR3 is TGCAGCGTAGGGGGGGTCACCGGGGAGCTGTTTTTT.

This clonotype appeared a few times. The chain links TRBV11-2 to TRBJ2-1, with 11 bases identical to TRBD2. This CDR3 has 16 amino acids. Germline CDR1 and CDR2: SGHAT and FQNNGV. The J segment lost 8 bases and the V segment lost 0 bases, leaving 6 bases of the junction unmatched. In nucleotides, the CDR3 is TGTGCCAGCAGCTTAGATCCTAGCGGGAGGCTATATGAGCAGTTCTTC. Translation: CASSLDPSGRLYEQFF.

The J gene is TRBJ2-7, the V gene TRBV5-1; 7 bases are a match to TRBD1. V lost 3 bases, J lost 4 bases, and 7 bases stayed unmatched. Germline CDR1 SGHRS, CDR2 YFSETQ. The CDR3 length is 14 residues. The CDR3 reads CASSWRQGQYEQYF. CDR3 DNA sequence: TGCGCCAGCAGCTGGAGACAGGGACAATACGAGCAGTACTTC.

As concerns this clonotype: Being one base from a much bigger clone, this may be a read error. The CDR3 bases are TGTGCCGGCAGCTTAGGTCGGAACGACAATGAGCAGTTCTTC. Protein: CAGSLGRNDNEQFF. V usage is TRBV7-3 and J usage is TRBJ2-1; no definite D call. Germline assignment: CDR1 SGHTA and CDR2 FQGTGA. This CDR3 is built from 14 residues.

This clonotype has just a few counts. The chain uses TRBV7-9 and TRBJ1-2, with unresolved D. Trimming left V 5 bases short and J 4 bases short, with 14 bases between. Germline loops: CDR1 SEHNR, CDR2 FQNEAQ (reference sequence). The CDR3 has 14 residues. CDR3 sequence reads: CASSERLASYGYTF. The CDR3 DNA reads as TGTGCCAGCAGCGAACGATTGGCTAGCTATGGCTACACCTTC.

This clonotype occurred a few times. The V call is TRBV19, the J call TRBJ2-1, with 10 bases fitting TRBD2. V was clipped by 7 bases and J by 9 bases; unmatched bases: 6. Per the germline V gene, CDR1 is LNHDA and CDR2 is SQIVND (reference sequence). The CDR3 extends over 13 amino acids. The CDR3: CASNPGTSVEQFF. As DNA, the CDR3 is TGTGCCAGTAACCCCGGGACTAGCGTTGAGCAGTTCTTC.

Points on this clonotype: This could be a read error, since a much larger clone is one nucleotide away. The chain joins TRBV13 to TRBJ2-3, with D possibly TRBD2 on 5 matching bases. The germline CDR1 and CDR2 sequences are PRHDT and FYEKMQ (reference sequence). This CDR3 is 16 amino acids long. With 2 bases removed from V and 1 base from J, the gap between germline ends came to 13 bases. In nucleotides, the CDR3 is TGTGCCAGCAGCTTATCGTCTGTTAGCGGCACAGATACGCAGTATTTT. Protein: CASSLSSVSGTDTQYF.

Points on this clonotype: At one end the junction does not follow the germline gene, possibly because of a read error. The chain recombines TRBV7-9 with TRBJ1-5; the match to TRBD1 covers 9 bases. This CDR3 is built from 15 residues. Germline assignment: CDR1 SEHNR and CDR2 FQNEAQ (reference sequence). CDR3: CANSLGTGQRQPQHF. Written as DNA, the CDR3 is TGTGCCAACAGCTTAGGGACAGGGCAGAGACAGCCCCAGCATTTT.

This clonotype came up many times. This sequence joins TRBV28 and TRBJ1-1, with 7 bases fitting TRBD1. The CDR3 has 16 residues. The V gene end was trimmed by 3 bases and the J gene end by 0 bases; junction bases not matched to a gene: 7. In germline, CDR1 is MDHEN, CDR2 SYDVKM. CDR3: CASSLGQFHMNTEAFF. CDR3 sequence (DNA): TGTGCCAGCAGTTTGGGACAGTTCCATATGAACACTGAAGCTTTCTTT.

This clonotype came up many times. The genes are TRBV28 and TRBJ2-7; 7 bases line up with TRBD1. The CDR3 extends over 12 amino acids. Trimming cost V 8 bases and J 3 bases; bases outside gene matches: 4. CDR1 MDHEN and CDR2 SYDVKM come from the germline V gene. CDR3: CASGQVVYEQYF. DNA of the CDR3: TGTGCCAGCGGACAGGTCGTCTACGAGCAGTACTTC.

This clonotype was detected a few times. This sequence joins TRBV12-3 or TRBV12-4 and TRBJ2-1, with TRBD1 matching over 7 bases. With V trimmed by 6 bases and J by 5 bases, 7 bases remained unmatched. CDR3 length: 14 residues. CDR3 in DNA: TGTGCCAGCAGGGACGGGACAGCCGACAATGAGCAGTTCTTC. Amino acids: CASRDGTADNEQFF.

This chain joins TRBV4-1 and TRBJ2-1, with 7 bases fitting TRBD2. Germline V CDR1 and CDR2: MGHRA, YSYEKL. This CDR3 is built from 15 residues. V lost 1 base and J lost 7; bases outside the gene matches: 7. The CDR3 nucleotides are TGCGCCAGCAGCCAAGTTGCGGGAGTCCAGAATGAGCAGTTCTTC. Protein sequence: CASSQVAGVQNEQFF.

The gene calls are TRBV20-1 and TRBJ2-3; 8 nucleotides agree with TRBD1. Germline CDR1 is DFQATT and CDR2 is SNEGSKA (reference sequence). CDR3 size: 14 residues. J gave up 3 bases and V 5 bases, and 7 bases lay outside the gene matches. DNA of the CDR3: TGCAGTGCTTTCGACAGGGGTGGAACAGATACGCAGTATTTT. It yields the protein CSAFDRGGTDTQYF.

V is TRBV4-1 and J is TRBJ2-7; maybe TRBD2 (6 bases). There are 15 residues in the CDR3. V lost 2 bases and J 7 bases, leaving 18 bases between the germline ends. Germline lookup yields CDR1 MGHRA and CDR2 YSYEKL. The CDR3: CASSQSPPLGGEQYF. In DNA form, the CDR3 reads TGCGCCAGCAGCCAAAGCCCTCCTCTGGGGGGTGAGCAGTACTTC.

The table lists this clonotype with a few counts. The rearrangement uses TRBV7-9 and TRBJ2-7, with 7 nucleotides matching TRBD1. Germline CDR1 SEHNR, CDR2 FQNEAQ (reference sequence). Trimming at V came to 6 bases and at J to 5 bases, leaving 4 bases not matched to a gene. CDR3 length: 12 residues. This CDR3 is CASRQTGNEQYF. As DNA, the CDR3 is TGTGCCAGCAGACAGACAGGGAACGAGCAGTACTTC.

Turning to this clonotype: This could be a read error, since a much larger clone is one nucleotide away. V and J are TRBV4-1 and TRBJ2-7, with 8 bases that match TRBD2. CDR1 MGHRA and CDR2 YSYEKL come from the germline V gene. The CDR3 runs 18 residues. Here the CDR3 reads CASSQEGSGGPSSYEQDF. DNA of the CDR3: TGCGCCAGCAGCCAAGAGGGAAGCGGGGGCCCTAGCTCCTACGAGCAGGACTTC.

This clonotype was observed many times. The V gene is TRBV10-3, the J gene TRBJ1-1; no clear D gene. The CDR3 is made up of 16 amino acids. Germline V gene data show CDR1 as ENHRY and CDR2 as SYGVKD. Trimming left V 5 bases short and J 1 base short, with 17 bases between. CDR3 bases: TGTGCCATCAGTTCCCCCGGGCACACACAGAACACTGAAGCTTTCTTT. As protein: CAISSPGHTQNTEAFF.

The chain employs TRBV4-2 and TRBJ2-5, with 7 bases aligning to TRBD2. The CDR3 has 15 amino acids. Trimming cost V 0 bases and J 2 bases; bases outside gene matches: 3. Germline V CDR1 and CDR2: LGHNA, YNFKEQ. CDR3: CASSQEIAGQETQYF. CDR3 DNA: TGTGCCAGCAGCCAAGAAATAGCGGGTCAAGAGACCCAGTACTTC.

This clonotype showed up many times. The chain is built from TRBV20-1 and TRBJ1-1; no clear D. In germline, CDR1 is DFQATT, CDR2 SNEGSKA (reference sequence). This CDR3 has 12 residues. V lost 2 bases, J lost 6 bases, and 10 bases lay in between. This CDR3 reads CSARSEDAEAFF. The CDR3, as DNA: TGCAGTGCTAGATCCGAAGACGCTGAAGCTTTCTTT.

Notes on this clonotype: One end of the junction is discordant with germline, which a read error may explain. This chain uses TRBV6-1 with TRBJ1-2, with a tentative D call TRBD1 (6 bases). CDR1 MNHNS and CDR2 SASEGT come from the germline V gene. There are 16 residues in the CDR3. The CDR3 reads CAGRPPSDSPNYGYTF. CDR3 DNA: TGTGCCGGCAGACCCCCTTCGGACAGTCCTAACTATGGCTACACCTTC.

This clonotype was observed at least ten times. The chain joins TRBV19 to TRBJ2-3; 7 nucleotides agree with TRBD2. With 3 bases clipped from V and 8 bases from J, the junction kept 8 bases outside the gene matches. Germline CDR1 is LNHDA and CDR2 is SQIVND (reference sequence). The CDR3 consists of 14 residues. In DNA, the CDR3 is TGTGCCAGTAGTATCGGGACTAAGTTCAGTACGCAGTATTTT. It codes for CASSIGTKFSTQYF.

This clonotype was counted between two and nine times. A read error is possible here, since a much larger clone lies one base away. The chain employs TRBV7-9 and TRBJ2-7, with D perhaps matching TRBD1 (6 bases). Trimming took 6 bases from V and 8 from J, leaving 14 bases between them. CDR1 and CDR2 (germline): SEHNR, FQNEAQ (reference sequence). The length of the CDR3 is 12 residues. CDR3 residues: CASRASGDKQYF. Here the CDR3 DNA reads TGTGCCAGCAGGGCATCAGGGGACAAGCAGTACTTC. The whole variable domain, filled in from reference TRBV7-9 and TRBJ2-7, reads DTGVSQNPRHKITKRGQNVTFRCDPISEHNRLYWYRQTLGQGPEFLTYFQNEAQLEKSRLLSDRFSAERPKGSFSTLEIQRTEQGDSAMYLCASRASGDKQYFGPGTRLTVT.

This clonotype occurred a few times. This chain uses TRBV2 with TRBJ2-1; D could derive from TRBD1 or TRBD2 (5 bases each). Trimming stripped 4 bases from V and 3 bases from J, with 16 bases between. Germline CDR1 and CDR2: SNHLY and FYNNEI. This CDR3 comprises 16 residues. The CDR3 DNA reads TGTGCCAGCAGTGGCGACGGGGACCGGGGCTACAATGAGCAGTTCTTC. It specifies CASSGDGDRGYNEQFF.

This chain uses TRBV6-2 or TRBV6-3 with TRBJ1-1; the D is unclear. Germline CDR1 reads MNHEY; CDR2 reads SVGEGT. The CDR3 is made up of 16 amino acids. V was shortened by 6 bases and J by 8 bases, with 25 bases between the two germline ends. The CDR3 DNA sequence: TGTGCCAGCAGCCTTCCCCCCGCCTCGGTCCGGAGCGAAGCTTTCTTT. It translates to CASSLPPASVRSEAFF.

On this clonotype: A single base separates this from a much larger clone, so it may be a read error. The V and J genes are TRBV12-3 or TRBV12-4 and TRBJ1-1; D is unresolved. This CDR3 has 16 residues. CDR3 DNA: TGTGCCAGCAGTTTATCCCAACTACCCGGGTTCGTCGAAGCTCTCTTT. This translates into CASSLSQLPGFVEALF.